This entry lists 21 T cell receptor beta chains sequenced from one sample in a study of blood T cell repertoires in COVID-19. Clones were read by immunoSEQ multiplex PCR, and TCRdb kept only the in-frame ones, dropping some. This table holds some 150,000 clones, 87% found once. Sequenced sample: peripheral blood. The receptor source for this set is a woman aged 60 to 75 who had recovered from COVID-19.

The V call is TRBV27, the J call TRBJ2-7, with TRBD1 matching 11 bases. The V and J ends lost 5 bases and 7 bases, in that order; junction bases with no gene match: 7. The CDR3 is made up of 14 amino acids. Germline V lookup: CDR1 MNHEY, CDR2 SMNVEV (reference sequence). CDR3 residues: CASSLGQGAWEQYF. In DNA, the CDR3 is TGTGCCAGCAGTCTTGGACAGGGGGCTTGGGAGCAGTACTTC.

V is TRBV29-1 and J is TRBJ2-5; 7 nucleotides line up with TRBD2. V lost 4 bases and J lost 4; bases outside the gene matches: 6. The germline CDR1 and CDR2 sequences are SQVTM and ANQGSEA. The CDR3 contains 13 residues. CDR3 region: CSVGTTSPETQYF. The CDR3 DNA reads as TGCAGCGTTGGTACGACTAGCCCAGAGACCCAGTACTTC.

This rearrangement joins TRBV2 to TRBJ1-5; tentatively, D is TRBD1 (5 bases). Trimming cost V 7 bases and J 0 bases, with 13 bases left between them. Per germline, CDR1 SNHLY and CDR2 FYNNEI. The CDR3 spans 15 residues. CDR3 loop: CASTGAISSNQPQHF. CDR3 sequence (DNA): TGTGCCAGCACTGGGGCCATTTCTAGCAATCAGCCCCAGCATTTT.

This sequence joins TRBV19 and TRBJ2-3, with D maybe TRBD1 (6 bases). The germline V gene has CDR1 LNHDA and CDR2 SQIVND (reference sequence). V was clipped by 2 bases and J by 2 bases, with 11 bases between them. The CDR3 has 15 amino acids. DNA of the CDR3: TGTGCCAGTAGTATAAACAGGGCATTCACAGATACGCAGTATTTT. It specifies CASSINRAFTDTQYF.

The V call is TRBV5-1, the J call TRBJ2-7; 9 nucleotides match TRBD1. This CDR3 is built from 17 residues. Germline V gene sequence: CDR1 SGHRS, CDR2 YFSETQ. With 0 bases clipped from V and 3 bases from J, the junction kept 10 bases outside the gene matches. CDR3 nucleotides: TGCGCCAGCAGCTTGGTGCCCACGGGACAGGGTGACTACGAGCAGTACTTC. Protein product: CASSLVPTGQGDYEQYF.

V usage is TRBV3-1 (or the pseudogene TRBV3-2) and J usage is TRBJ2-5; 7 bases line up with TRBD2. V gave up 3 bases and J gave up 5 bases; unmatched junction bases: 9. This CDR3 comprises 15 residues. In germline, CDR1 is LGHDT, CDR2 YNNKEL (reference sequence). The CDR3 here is CASSHGTGRVETQYF. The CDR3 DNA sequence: TGTGCCAGCAGCCATGGAACTGGGAGGGTCGAGACCCAGTACTTC.

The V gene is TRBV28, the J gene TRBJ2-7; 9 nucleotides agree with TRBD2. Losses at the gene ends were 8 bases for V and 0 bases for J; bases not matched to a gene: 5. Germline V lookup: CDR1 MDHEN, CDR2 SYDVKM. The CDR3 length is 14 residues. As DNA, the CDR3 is TGTGCCAGCGCACCTAGCGGGGTCTCCTACGAGCAGTACTTC. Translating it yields CASAPSGVSYEQYF.

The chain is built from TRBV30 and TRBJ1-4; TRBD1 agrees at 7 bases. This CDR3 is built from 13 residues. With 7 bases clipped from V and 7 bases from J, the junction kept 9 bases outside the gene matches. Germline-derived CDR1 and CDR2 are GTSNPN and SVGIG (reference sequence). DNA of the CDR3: TGTGCCTTCCACAGGGGAGGTGGTGAAAAACTGTTTTTT. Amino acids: CAFHRGGGEKLFF.

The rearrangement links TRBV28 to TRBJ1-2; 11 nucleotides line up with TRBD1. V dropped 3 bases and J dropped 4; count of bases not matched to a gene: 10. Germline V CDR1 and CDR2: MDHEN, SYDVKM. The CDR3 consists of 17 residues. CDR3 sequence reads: CASSFPGQGGNVYGYTF. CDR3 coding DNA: TGTGCCAGCAGTTTTCCGGGACAGGGGGGAAACGTCTATGGCTACACCTTC.

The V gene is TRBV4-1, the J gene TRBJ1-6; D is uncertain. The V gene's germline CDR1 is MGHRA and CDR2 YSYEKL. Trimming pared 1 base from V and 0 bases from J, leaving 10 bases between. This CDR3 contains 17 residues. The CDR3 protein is CASSQGTVSSYNSPLHF. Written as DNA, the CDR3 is TGCGCCAGCAGCCAAGGCACGGTGAGCTCCTATAATTCACCCCTCCACTTT.

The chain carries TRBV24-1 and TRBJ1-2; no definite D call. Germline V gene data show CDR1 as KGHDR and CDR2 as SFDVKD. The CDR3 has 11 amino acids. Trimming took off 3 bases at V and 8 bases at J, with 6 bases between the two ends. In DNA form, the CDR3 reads TGTGCCACCAGTGATCGAGTAGGCTACACCTTC. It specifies CATSDRVGYTF.

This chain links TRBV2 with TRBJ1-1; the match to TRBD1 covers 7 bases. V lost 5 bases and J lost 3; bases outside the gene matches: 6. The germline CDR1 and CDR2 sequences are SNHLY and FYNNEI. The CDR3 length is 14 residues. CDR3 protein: CASSPDRDHTEAFF. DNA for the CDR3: TGTGCCAGCAGTCCCGACAGGGACCACACTGAAGCTTTCTTT.

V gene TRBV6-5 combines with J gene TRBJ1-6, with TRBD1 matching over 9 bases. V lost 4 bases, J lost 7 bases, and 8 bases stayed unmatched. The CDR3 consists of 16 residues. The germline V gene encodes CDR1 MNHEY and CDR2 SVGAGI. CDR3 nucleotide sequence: TGTGCCAGCAGTTGGGGCAGACAGGGGGGGAATTCACCCCTCCACTTT. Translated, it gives CASSWGRQGGNSPLHF.

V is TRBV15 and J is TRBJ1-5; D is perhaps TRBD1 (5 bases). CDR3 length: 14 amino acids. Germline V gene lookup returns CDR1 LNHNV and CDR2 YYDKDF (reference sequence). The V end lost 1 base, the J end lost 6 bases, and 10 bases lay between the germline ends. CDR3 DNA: TGTGCCACCAGCAGAGGGGGGGTAACTCAGCCCCAGCATTTT. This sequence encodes CATSRGGVTQPQHF.

CDR3 sequence reads: CASSQDWALAGSYNEQFF. The CDR3 bases are TGCGCCAGCAGCCAAGATTGGGCGCTAGCGGGCTCCTACAATGAGCAGTTCTTC. V is TRBV4-1 and J is TRBJ2-1, with TRBD2 matching over 8 bases. Trimming cost V 0 bases and J 0 bases; bases outside gene matches: 7. CDR3 size: 18 residues. Germline CDR1 is MGHRA and CDR2 is YSYEKL.

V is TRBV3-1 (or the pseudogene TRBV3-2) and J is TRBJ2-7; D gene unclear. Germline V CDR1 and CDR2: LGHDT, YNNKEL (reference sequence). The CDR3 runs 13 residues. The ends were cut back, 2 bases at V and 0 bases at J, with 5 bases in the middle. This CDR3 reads CASSQTFSYEQYF. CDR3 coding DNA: TGTGCCAGCAGCCAAACTTTCTCCTACGAGCAGTACTTC.

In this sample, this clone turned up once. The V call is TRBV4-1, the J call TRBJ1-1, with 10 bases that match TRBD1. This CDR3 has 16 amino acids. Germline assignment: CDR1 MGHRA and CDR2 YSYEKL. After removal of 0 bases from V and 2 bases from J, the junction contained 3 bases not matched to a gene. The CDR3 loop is CASSQDRTGGNTEAFF. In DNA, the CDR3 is TGCGCCAGCAGCCAAGATAGGACAGGGGGAAACACTGAAGCTTTCTTT.

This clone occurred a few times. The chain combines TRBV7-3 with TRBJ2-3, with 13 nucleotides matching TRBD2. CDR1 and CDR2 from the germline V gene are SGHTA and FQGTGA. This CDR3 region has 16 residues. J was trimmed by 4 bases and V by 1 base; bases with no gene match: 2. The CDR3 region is CASSLIGTSGADTQYF. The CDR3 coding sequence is TGTGCCAGCAGCTTAATAGGGACTAGCGGGGCAGATACGCAGTATTTT.

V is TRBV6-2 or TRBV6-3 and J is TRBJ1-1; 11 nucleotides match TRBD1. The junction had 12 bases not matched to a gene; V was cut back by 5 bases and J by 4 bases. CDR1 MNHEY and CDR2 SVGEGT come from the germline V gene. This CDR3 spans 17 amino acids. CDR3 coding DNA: TGTGCCAGCAGTACCGGACAGGGGGCGGCTTTGGTCACTGAAGCTTTCTTT. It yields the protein CASSTGQGAALVTEAFF.

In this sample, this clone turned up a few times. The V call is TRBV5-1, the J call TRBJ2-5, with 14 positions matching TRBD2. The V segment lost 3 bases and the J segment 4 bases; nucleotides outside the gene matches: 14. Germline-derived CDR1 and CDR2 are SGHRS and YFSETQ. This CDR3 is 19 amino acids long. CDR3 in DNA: TGCGCCAGCAGCTCCGGACTAGCGGGGGGCCTAGGGAGAGGAGAGACCCAGTACTTC. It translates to CASSSGLAGGLGRGETQYF.

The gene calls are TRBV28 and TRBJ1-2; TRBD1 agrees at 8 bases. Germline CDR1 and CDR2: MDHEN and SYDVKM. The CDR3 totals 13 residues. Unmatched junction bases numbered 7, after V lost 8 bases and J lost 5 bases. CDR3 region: CASRTGFGYGYTF. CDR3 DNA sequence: TGTGCCAGCCGGACAGGGTTTGGTTATGGCTACACCTTC.